This is a list of T cell receptor beta chains from one sample in a study of T-cell reconstitution after alpha-beta-depleted transplantation in children. TCRdb used MiXCR to reprocess the PCR reads, holding one entry per CDR3 protein. The sample consists of about 97,000 distinct CDR3 sequences, roughly 7.1% of them appearing once. This material consisted of PBMCs, taken before TCRalphabeta/CD19-depleted stem cell transplant. These receptors were taken from a boy younger than 10 with acute lymphoblastic leukemia, due to receive a stem cell transplant. Each CDR3 is given without its conserved first and last residue. D genes are given only for firm matches. A clone size is listed for some rows: how often the clone was seen (once, few, many), or a class if it is expanded.

J: TRBJ2-5; size: many; V: TRBV25-1; D: TRBD2; CDR3: ASSESSGGTLETQY
J: TRBJ2-7; size: few; V: TRBV18; D: .; CDR3: ASSSSPRSYEQY
J: TRBJ1-5; size: many; V: TRBV6-6; D: .; CDR3: ASSYSGPQH
J: TRBJ2-3; size: .; V: TRBV7-3; D: .; CDR3: ASSLGTNPSTDTQY
J: TRBJ1-1; size: .; V: TRBV7-9; D: .; CDR3: ASSLTGVTEAF
J: TRBJ2-7; size: many; V: TRBV10-3; D: .; CDR3: AITDPQGEGRYEQY
J: TRBJ1-1; size: few; V: TRBV5-1; D: TRBD1; CDR3: ASSWGQENTEAF
J: TRBJ2-2; size: many; V: TRBV6-5; D: TRBD1; CDR3: ASSQGAGELF
J: TRBJ1-1; size: .; V: TRBV18; D: .; CDR3: ASSQGLGTEAF
J: TRBJ2-1; size: .; V: TRBV25-1; D: .; CDR3: ASSESRLPPP
J: TRBJ1-4; size: .; V: TRBV6-5; D: TRBD1; CDR3: ASSYDRDANEKLF
J: TRBJ2-2; size: .; V: TRBV2; D: .; CDR3: ASTQGTSNTGELF
J: TRBJ2-7; size: .; V: TRBV20-1; D: TRBD1; CDR3: SAKGPGTGGYEQY
J: TRBJ1-1; size: many; V: TRBV7-3; D: .; CDR3: ASSLNLGMNTEAF
J: TRBJ2-2; size: .; V: TRBV4-3; D: .; CDR3: ASSQEGTGAGELF
J: TRBJ1-3; size: few; V: TRBV10-3; D: .; CDR3: AISESTGGNTIY
J: TRBJ2-7; size: many; V: TRBV6-5; D: .; CDR3: ASSYSGGRLAYEQY
J: TRBJ1-6; size: few; V: TRBV2; D: TRBD1; CDR3: ASSKDRGPNSPLH
J: TRBJ1-4; size: few; V: TRBV6-1; D: .; CDR3: ASSLPGGGEKLF
J: TRBJ2-1; size: many; V: TRBV19; D: .; CDR3: ASSIISNNEQF
J: TRBJ2-5; size: many; V: TRBV7-9; D: .; CDR3: ASSSRNRASQETQY
J: TRBJ2-3; size: many; V: TRBV5-1; D: .; CDR3: ASSPFTRTDTQY
J: TRBJ1-4; size: few; V: TRBV6-1; D: .; CDR3: ASRETGSNEKLF
J: TRBJ2-7; size: few; V: TRBV11-2; D: TRBD1; CDR3: ASTPNRGRGKGEQY
J: TRBJ2-6; size: .; V: TRBV27; D: TRBD2; CDR3: ASSRAGAFLSGANVLT
J: TRBJ2-7; size: few; V: TRBV5-1; D: .; CDR3: ASSLSYGSYEQY
J: TRBJ2-5; size: many; V: TRBV11-2; D: TRBD2; CDR3: ASSFSGGFQETQY
J: TRBJ1-2; size: many; V: TRBV7-9; D: .; CDR3: ASSLAGTSDGYT
J: TRBJ2-5; size: few; V: TRBV6-6; D: .; CDR3: ASSYSGAGTQY
J: TRBJ1-5; size: few; V: TRBV6-2/TRBV6-3; D: TRBD1; CDR3: ASSYSRTGDNQPQH
J: TRBJ1-3; size: few; V: TRBV5-6; D: TRBD1; CDR3: ASSFGQAYHLENTIY
J: TRBJ2-7; size: .; V: TRBV6-1; D: .; CDR3: ASSEWGTGSYEQC
J: TRBJ2-4; size: many; V: TRBV20-1; D: TRBD2; CDR3: SARQPAGGRAKNIQY
J: TRBJ2-5; size: few; V: TRBV24-1; D: .; CDR3: ATRKKETQY
J: TRBJ2-4; size: many; V: TRBV7-2; D: .; CDR3: ASSSRQQNIQY
J: TRBJ1-2; size: .; V: TRBV19; D: .; CDR3: ASGKGTGGYGYT
J: TRBJ2-7; size: few; V: TRBV3-1; D: .; CDR3: ASSRMVASFYEQY
J: TRBJ2-7; size: .; V: TRBV20-1; D: TRBD1; CDR3: SARDRRQGAYEQY
J: TRBJ1-1; size: medium-sized; V: TRBV7-3; D: .; CDR3: ASSSQGTEAF
J: TRBJ2-3; size: .; V: TRBV2; D: TRBD2; CDR3: ASKLAGDTDTQY
J: TRBJ2-7; size: many; V: TRBV21-1; D: .; CDR3: ASSKGDRPYEQY
J: TRBJ2-5; size: few; V: TRBV20-1; D: TRBD2; CDR3: SARSLAGVGETQY
J: TRBJ2-3; size: few; V: TRBV6-2/TRBV6-3; D: TRBD2; CDR3: ASSYSWFWRGDPSTDTQY
J: TRBJ2-7; size: many; V: TRBV18; D: TRBD1; CDR3: ASSPATSLRGMGEQY
J: TRBJ2-5; size: many; V: TRBV12-3/TRBV12-4; D: TRBD1; CDR3: ASSLPGTAQETQY
J: TRBJ2-5; size: .; V: TRBV7-9; D: TRBD1; CDR3: ASSPTGLETQY
J: TRBJ2-7; size: .; V: TRBV11-1; D: .; CDR3: ASSPRGYEQY